The clone carrying this T cell receptor (beta chain) was detected only a few times. This entry is derived from a study of immune characterization of retroperitoneal liposarcoma. MiXCR, applied by TCRdb to the PCR reads, yields one record per CDR3 protein. This sample carries about 1,500 distinct CDR3 sequences, 46% of them seen once, and the ten largest clones take 20% to 25%. The CDR3 is 17 residues long. Germline values: CDR1 WSHSY, CDR2 SAAADI. J was trimmed by 2 bases and V by 5 bases; bases with no gene match: 10. Sequenced input: tumor tissue. The chain has TRBV10-2 and TRBJ2-5; 11 positions match TRBD2. The origin of this receptor is a female donor with retroperitoneal liposarcoma. CDR3 nucleotide sequence: TGCGCCAGCAGTCCAGCCACGACTAGCGGGGTACAAGAGACCCAGTACTTC. Translated: CASSPATTSGVQETQYF.